This T cell receptor (beta chain) emerged from a study of blood T cell repertoires in COVID-19. All enrollees were about 18 to 100 years old and from around 25 US areas. Method: immunoSEQ multiplex PCR; TCRdb's copy keeps in-frame clones and lacks some. The sample lists about 200,000 clones; roughly nine tenths were seen once. The receptor was isolated from a woman between 18 and 29 years old who had recovered from COVID-19. Sequencing was carried out using PBMCs or T cells enriched from blood (not recorded which).

The CDR3 DNA sequence: TGTGCCAGCAGGGTGCTAAACACTGAAGCTTTCTTT. It yields the protein CASRVLNTEAFF. J is TRBJ1-1 and V is TRBV12-3 or TRBV12-4; no firm D call. The CDR3 is made up of 12 amino acids. V was cut by 6 bases and J by 2 bases, with 7 bases left in between.